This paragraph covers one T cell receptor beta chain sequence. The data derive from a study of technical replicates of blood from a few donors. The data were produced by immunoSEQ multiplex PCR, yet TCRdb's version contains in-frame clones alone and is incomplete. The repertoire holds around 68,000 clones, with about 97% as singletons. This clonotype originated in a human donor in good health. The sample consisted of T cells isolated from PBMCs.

CDR3 nucleotides: TGTGCCAGCAGTGAACAATTAAGCGCGGCGCAGTATTTT. Its translation: CASSEQLSAAQYF. V and J are TRBV6-1 and TRBJ2-3; the D is unclear. V shed 2 bases and J shed 10 bases, with 13 bases lying between them. In germline, CDR1 is MNHNS, CDR2 SASEGT. This CDR3 contains 13 residues.